The 29 T cell receptor beta chains reported below all come from one sample, sequenced in a study of T cell responses to AZD1222 COVID-19 vaccine. The assay was immunoSEQ multiplex PCR, and TCRdb's table has in-frame clones only and misses some. The data hold some 140,000 clones, with about 91% observed a single time. Sequencing used peripheral blood, obtained on day 0 of AZD1222 vaccination. The receptors derive from an adult in good health.

The J gene is TRBJ2-3, the V gene TRBV3-1 (or the pseudogene TRBV3-2), with TRBD2 matching over 13 bases. The trim removed 4 bases at V and 14 bases at J, leaving 15 bases unmatched. The germline V gene has CDR1 LGHDT and CDR2 YNNKEL (reference sequence). The CDR3 has 16 amino acids. CDR3 nucleotide sequence: TGTGCCAGCAGCCCCAGTTGGACTAGCGGGGGTATAGCTATGTATTTT. Encoded protein: CASSPSWTSGGIAMYF.

V gene TRBV5-1 combines with J gene TRBJ2-3; 7 positions agree with TRBD2. The ends lost 0 bases at V and 1 base at J; junction bases unmatched: 5. The germline CDR1 and CDR2 sequences are SGHRS and YFSETQ. The CDR3 has 16 residues. CDR3 sequence (DNA): TGCGCCAGCAGCTTGGAGTGGGCGGGAGGCACAGATACGCAGTATTTT. It translates to CASSLEWAGGTDTQYF.

The V gene is TRBV18, the J gene TRBJ2-2, with a weak D call TRBD1 (5 bases). Per the germline V gene, CDR1 is KGHSH and CDR2 is LQKENI. With 5 bases removed from V and 8 bases from J, the gap between germline ends came to 12 bases. The CDR3 runs 13 residues. CDR3 in amino acids: CASSAGSVGELFF. CDR3 sequence (DNA): TGTGCCAGCTCAGCAGGGTCGGTGGGGGAGCTGTTTTTT. Complete variable domain (other parts from reference TRBV18 and TRBJ2-2): NAGVMQNPRHLVRRRGQEARLRCSPMKGHSHVYWYRQLPEEGLKFMVYLQKENIIDESGMPKERFSAEFPKEGPSILRIQQVVRGDSAAYFCASSAGSVGELFFGEGSRLTVL.

The V gene is TRBV4-3, the J gene TRBJ2-7; no reliable D call. With 4 bases removed from V and 6 bases from J, the gap between germline ends came to 16 bases. Germline loops: CDR1 LGHNA, CDR2 YSLEER. CDR3 size: 14 residues. For the CDR3, the DNA is TGCGCCAGCAGCCCAAGGGCCTCGGTGAGCGAGCAGTACTTC. This encodes CASSPRASVSEQYF.

The V and J genes are TRBV7-6 and TRBJ2-1; 12 bases line up with TRBD2. The CDR3 has 15 residues. V lost 5 bases and J lost 10; bases outside the gene matches: 9. The germline gives CDR1 SGHVS, CDR2 FNYEAQ. The CDR3 is CASSLRTSGVGEQFF. In DNA form, the CDR3 reads TGTGCCAGCAGCCTCCGGACTAGCGGGGTTGGAGAGCAGTTCTTC.

V and J are TRBV3-1 (or the pseudogene TRBV3-2) and TRBJ1-4; D perhaps matches TRBD1 (5 bases). The V end lost 7 bases, the J end lost 4 bases, and 7 bases lay between the germline ends. The germline V gene has CDR1 LGHDT and CDR2 YNNKEL (reference sequence). CDR3 size: 12 residues. The CDR3 loop is CASTRGNEKLFF. As DNA, the CDR3 is TGTGCCAGCACTAGGGGTAATGAAAAACTGTTTTTT.

V gene TRBV25-1 combines with J gene TRBJ1-5, with 7 bases aligning to TRBD1. V gave up 8 bases and J gave up 6 bases; unmatched junction bases: 7. CDR3 length: 13 residues. From germline, CDR1 is MGHDK and CDR2 SYGVNS. CDR3 residues: CASGGTAGQPQHF. CDR3 coding DNA: TGTGCCAGCGGGGGGACAGCCGGTCAGCCCCAGCATTTT.

The V and J genes are TRBV28 and TRBJ2-1; 12 nucleotides match TRBD2. V trimming: 5 bases; J trimming: 6 bases; junction bases outside the gene matches: 11. The CDR3 length is 17 residues. Per the germline V gene, CDR1 is MDHEN and CDR2 is SYDVKM. As DNA, the CDR3 is TGTGCCAGCAGTACACGGGAACTAGCGGGGGGAATCAATGAGCAGTTCTTC. This translates into CASSTRELAGGINEQFF. Supplemented by reference TRBV28 and TRBJ2-1, the full variable domain reads DVKVTQSSRYLVKRTGEKVFLECVQDMDHENMFWYRQDPGLGLRLIYFSYDVKMKEKGDIPEGYSVSREKKERFSLILESASTNQTSMYLCASSTRELAGGINEQFFGPGTRLTVL.

The chain links TRBV7-2 to TRBJ1-2; 11 positions match TRBD1. Germline V CDR1 and CDR2: SGHTA, FQGNSA. This CDR3 comprises 14 residues. V lost 5 bases, J lost 6 bases, and 5 bases stayed unmatched. CDR3 coding DNA: TGTGCCAGCAGCCGGACAGGGGGCGACGATGGCTACACCTTC. Its translation: CASSRTGGDDGYTF.

The chain is built from TRBV6-4 and TRBJ1-2; D might be TRBD1 (5 bases). The CDR3 sequence is 14 residues long. V lost 6 bases to trimming and J lost 2 bases, with 13 bases between them. Per germline, CDR1 MRHNA and CDR2 SNTAGT. CDR3 nucleotides: TGTGCCAGCAGCCCTCATAGACAGAACTATGGCTACACCTTC. This translates into CASSPHRQNYGYTF.

This rearrangement joins TRBV5-1 to TRBJ1-2; D uncertain. Germline V gene data show CDR1 as SGHRS and CDR2 as YFSETQ. The CDR3 contains 13 residues. With 0 bases removed from V and 7 bases from J, the gap between germline ends came to 10 bases. As DNA, the CDR3 is TGCGCCAGCAGCTTGGGTAATGGTCCTGGCTACACCTTC. Its translation is CASSLGNGPGYTF.

This clone was counted only a few times. The chain combines TRBV6-7 with TRBJ2-5, with 8 bases aligning to TRBD1. Being an ORF, TRBV6-7 has a function that is uncertain. This CDR3 comprises 14 residues. V shed 4 bases and J 3 bases; nucleotides not matched to a gene: 4. The CDR3 DNA reads TGTGCCAGCAGTTTCAAGGACAGGGAAGAGACCCAGTACTTC. It yields the protein CASSFKDREETQYF.

The chain carries TRBV28 and TRBJ2-1; 10 bases match TRBD2. Looked up from germline, CDR1 is MDHEN and CDR2 is SYDVKM. There are 15 residues in the CDR3. The V segment lost 5 bases and the J segment 10 bases; nucleotides outside the gene matches: 11. CDR3 bases: TGTGCCAGCAGTCCCCTCCTAGCGGGGGTGCAGGAGCAGTTCTTC. Amino acid sequence: CASSPLLAGVQEQFF.

This clone was counted a few times. The chain is built from TRBV6-2 or TRBV6-3 and TRBJ2-7; the match to TRBD1 covers 7 bases. The germline V gene encodes CDR1 MNHEY and CDR2 SVGEGT. This CDR3 is 15 amino acids long. The V segment lost 5 bases and the J segment 5 bases; nucleotides outside the gene matches: 12. The CDR3 nucleotides are TGTGCCAGCAGTACTAGGACAGGACGAGGTAACGAGCAGTACTTC. Translating it yields CASSTRTGRGNEQYF.

This sequence joins TRBV7-8 and TRBJ2-2; D is uncertain. Looked up from germline, CDR1 is SGHVS and CDR2 is FQNEAQ. The length of the CDR3 is 13 residues. The V and J ends lost 5 bases and 4 bases respectively, with 8 bases between them. In nucleotides, the CDR3 is TGTGCCAGCAGCGCCCTTCGCACCGGGGAGCTGTTTTTT. Its protein is CASSALRTGELFF.

The V gene is TRBV30, the J gene TRBJ1-1; 7 bases map to TRBD1. The V gene end was trimmed by 5 bases and the J gene end by 0 bases; junction bases not matched to a gene: 3. Germline assignment: CDR1 GTSNPN and CDR2 SVGIG (reference sequence). The CDR3 sequence is 13 residues long. In DNA form, the CDR3 reads TGTGCCTGGCGGGACAGCTTGAACACTGAAGCTTTCTTT. Its translation: CAWRDSLNTEAFF.

CDR3 sequence: CASSFPSGRRGEQFF. The DNA of the CDR3 is TGTGCCAGCAGTTTTCCTAGCGGGAGACGGGGTGAGCAGTTCTTC. The chain has TRBV28 and TRBJ2-1; TRBD2 matches at 10 bases. This CDR3 comprises 15 residues. V dropped 3 bases and J dropped 9; count of bases not matched to a gene: 8. Germline V gene sequence: CDR1 MDHEN, CDR2 SYDVKM.

The table lists this clone with a count of one. The rearrangement uses TRBV11-2 and TRBJ2-2; D is undetermined. V gave up 3 bases and J gave up 6 bases, with 8 bases separating them. Germline CDR1 SGHAT, CDR2 FQNNGV. There are 13 residues in the CDR3. CDR3 in DNA: TGTGCCAGCAGCTTCTATGGAGCCGGGGAGCTGTTTTTT. Protein product: CASSFYGAGELFF.

The chain joins TRBV6-6 to TRBJ2-3, with 9 bases fitting TRBD1. Germline V gene sequence: CDR1 MNHNY, CDR2 SVGAGI (reference sequence). This CDR3 has 16 residues. V dropped 6 bases and J dropped 3; count of bases not matched to a gene: 10. The CDR3 DNA reads TGTGCCAGCAGGGTCAGAGGGACAGGGCCGACAGATACGCAGTATTTT. This gives the protein CASRVRGTGPTDTQYF.

This chain uses TRBV2 with TRBJ2-5; D not resolved. The CDR3 has 12 amino acids. V gave up 3 bases and J gave up 7 bases, with 9 bases separating them. Looked up from germline, CDR1 is SNHLY and CDR2 is FYNNEI. The CDR3 protein is CASSDRTGTQYF. Written as DNA, the CDR3 is TGTGCCAGCAGTGACAGGACGGGGACCCAGTACTTC. Full variable domain (remainder filled in from reference TRBV2 and TRBJ2-5): EPEVTQTPSHQVTQMGQEVILRCVPISNHLYFYWYRQILGQKVEFLVSFYNNEISEKSEIFDDQFSVERPDGSNFTLKIRSTKLEDSAMYFCASSDRTGTQYFGPGTRLLVL.

The genes are TRBV6-4 and TRBJ2-2; no clear D. CDR3 length: 14 residues. With 2 bases removed from V and 1 base from J, the gap between germline ends came to 5 bases. From germline, CDR1 is MRHNA and CDR2 SNTAGT. CDR3 sequence (DNA): TGTGCCAGCAGTGACGGCGGGAACACCGGGGAGCTGTTTTTT. As protein: CASSDGGNTGELFF.

Points on this clone: This sample also contains other DNA sequences that code for the same CDR3. V and J are TRBV28 and TRBJ1-2; no definite D call. V dropped 5 bases and J dropped 2 bases, with 6 bases sitting between them. Germline V lookup: CDR1 MDHEN, CDR2 SYDVKM. CDR3 length: 12 residues. The CDR3, as DNA: TGTGCCAGCAGTCCATTAAACTATGGCTACACCTTC. It translates to CASSPLNYGYTF.

This rearrangement joins TRBV6-5 to TRBJ2-7; D is unclear. Trimming took 2 bases from V and 0 from J, leaving 11 bases between them. Germline CDR1 and CDR2: MNHEY and SVGAGI. This CDR3 has 15 amino acids. DNA for the CDR3: TGTGCCAGCAGTTACGACCATACACGCTCCTACGAGCAGTACTTC. Translating it yields CASSYDHTRSYEQYF.

This chain joins TRBV3-1 (or the pseudogene TRBV3-2) and TRBJ1-6; D is ambiguous. Germline values: CDR1 LGHDT, CDR2 YNNKEL (reference sequence). Deletions cut 2 bases from V and 9 bases from J, with 14 bases between. The CDR3 length is 15 residues. CDR3 protein: CASSQFHTGGSPLHF. The CDR3, as DNA: TGTGCCAGCAGCCAATTTCACACCGGCGGTTCACCCCTCCACTTT.

V and J are TRBV5-1 and TRBJ2-2; D is undetermined. V lost 2 bases and J lost 8, with 16 bases in between. In germline, CDR1 is SGHRS, CDR2 YFSETQ. CDR3 length equals 15 residues. This chain's CDR3 is CASSFGTAGTGELFF. The DNA for the CDR3 is TGCGCCAGCAGCTTTGGAACAGCAGGAACTGGGGAGCTGTTTTTT.

This chain uses TRBV11-3 with TRBJ1-2; a weak D match, TRBD1 (5 bases). The CDR3 is made up of 15 amino acids. Germline V CDR1 and CDR2: SGHNT, YENEEA. V lost 3 bases, J lost 1 base, and 12 bases lay in between. CDR3 sequence reads: CASSFSGTVNYGYTF. The CDR3 nucleotides are TGTGCCAGCAGCTTCTCGGGGACGGTTAACTATGGCTACACCTTC.

The genes are TRBV27 and TRBJ2-7; D not certain. CDR3 length equals 13 residues. From germline, CDR1 is MNHEY and CDR2 SMNVEV (reference sequence). Trimming removed 6 bases from V and 6 bases from J, with 15 bases in between. CDR3 loop: CASRLTWRGEQYF. In DNA form, the CDR3 reads TGTGCCAGCAGACTGACTTGGCGCGGCGAGCAGTACTTC.

The chain employs TRBV4-1 and TRBJ2-1; 10 positions match TRBD2. The germline gives CDR1 MGHRA, CDR2 YSYEKL. The CDR3 consists of 17 residues. V was clipped by 3 bases and J by 2 bases; unmatched bases: 7. This chain's CDR3 is CASSQGSSGRPYNEQFF. The CDR3 DNA is TGCGCCAGCAGCCAGGGGTCTAGCGGGAGACCCTACAATGAGCAGTTCTTC.

This clone was seen only once. The chain employs TRBV3-1 (or the pseudogene TRBV3-2) and TRBJ1-3; perhaps TRBD1 as D (5 bases). The germline CDR1 and CDR2 sequences are LGHDT and YNNKEL (reference sequence). The CDR3 spans 14 residues. V was cut by 4 bases and J by 5 bases, with 12 bases left in between. CDR3 bases: TGTGCCAGCAGCCTCATAGGGGTTCGAAACACCATATATTTT. This encodes CASSLIGVRNTIYF.